The sequence of this TCR beta chain was determined in a study of cytomegalovirus exposure and HLA in healthy donors. Primers included in the PCR were 60 Vbeta and 13 Jbeta primers. Assay: immunoSEQ multiplex PCR; the TCRdb copy retains only in-frame clones and omits some. Of about 130,000 clones listed, roughly 76% were seen once; the top ten hold 3.3%. Note on this clone: The antigen remains undetermined.

Study results and caveats: The authors judged a highly shared variant cluster likely a sequencing artifact.

Germline CDR1 reads SGHTA; CDR2 reads FQGNSA. The CDR3 length is 15 residues. V was trimmed by 0 bases and J by 1 base, leaving 9 bases between them. This TCR derives from a woman aged 50 to 60 in good health and CMV-seronegative. The sequencing sample was made of PBMCs. The chain uses TRBV7-2 and TRBJ2-5; D may be TRBD2 (6 bases). CDR3: CASSLAGGFQETQYF. CDR3 nucleotides: TGTGCCAGCAGCTTAGCTGGAGGGTTCCAAGAGACCCAGTACTTC.